This T cell receptor (beta chain) was found in a study of OX40 agonist ivuxolimab in advanced cancers. At the level of the study: Intravenous ivuxolimab was administered to patients every 2 weeks at 0.01 to 10 mg/kg. Three patients had partial responses: one hepatocellular carcinoma, two cutaneous melanoma.

This clone was detected only once. The J segment lost 5 bases and the V segment lost 5 bases, leaving 6 bases of the junction unmatched. CDR3 length: 13 amino acids. Germline values: CDR1 SNHLY, CDR2 FYNNEI. The repertoire was sequenced with immunoSEQ multiplex PCR; TCRdb's copy has only in-frame clones and lacks some. The sample contains about 34,000 clones, around 81% of which appear only once. This clonotype was sampled from an adult with an advanced solid tumor such as melanoma, head and neck, liver or kidney cancer. Here the sequenced sample was CD4+ or CD8+ T cells sorted from blood, taken in a trial of the OX40 agonist ivuxolimab. The chain employs TRBV2 and TRBJ2-7; 7 bases fit TRBD1. The DNA for the CDR3 is TGTGCCAGCAGTAGACAGGGCTTGAACGAGCAGTACTTC. Translating gives CASSRQGLNEQYF.